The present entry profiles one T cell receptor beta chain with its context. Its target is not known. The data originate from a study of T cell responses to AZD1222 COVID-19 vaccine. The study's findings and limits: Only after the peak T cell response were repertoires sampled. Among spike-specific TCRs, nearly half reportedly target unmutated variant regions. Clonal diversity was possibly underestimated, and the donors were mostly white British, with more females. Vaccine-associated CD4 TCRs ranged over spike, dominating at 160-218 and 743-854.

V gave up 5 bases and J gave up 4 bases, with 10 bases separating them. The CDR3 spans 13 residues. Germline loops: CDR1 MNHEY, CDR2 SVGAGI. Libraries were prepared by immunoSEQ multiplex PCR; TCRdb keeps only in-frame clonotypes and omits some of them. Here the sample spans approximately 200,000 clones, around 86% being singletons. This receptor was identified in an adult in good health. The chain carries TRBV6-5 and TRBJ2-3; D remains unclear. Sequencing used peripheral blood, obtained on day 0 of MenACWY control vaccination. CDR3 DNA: TGTGCCAGCAGTCGTCAGATCCCAGATACGCAGTATTTT. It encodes CASSRQIPDTQYF.